This section outlines one T cell receptor (beta chain) sequence together with its context. Antigen: not known. The CDR3 runs to 16 residues. Germline trimming cut 4 bases from V and 3 bases from J; bases unmatched to any gene: 6. The V gene's germline CDR1 is SGHRS and CDR2 YFSETQ. These data originate in a study of cytomegalovirus exposure and HLA in healthy donors. Overall study findings and caveats: Prior analysis indicated that the majority of TCR beta V segments exhibited productivity approximately 87% or approximately 30% of the time. The study reported that TCR beta sequences accurately predicted HLA-A and HLA-B alleles in most subjects.

60 Vbeta and 13 Jbeta primers were used in PCR. Profiled with immunoSEQ multiplex PCR; TCRdb holds only in-frame clones, not every one. The data hold about 110,000 clones, with 65% observed a single time. The sample comprised PBMCs. The V and J genes are TRBV5-1 and TRBJ2-3; TRBD2 agrees at 12 bases. The receptor's source is a man aged 25-40 years in good health and CMV-seropositive. The CDR3 spells CASSPGLAGDTDTQYF. Here the CDR3 DNA reads TGCGCCAGCAGCCCGGGACTAGCGGGTGATACAGATACGCAGTATTTT.